Listed below are T cell receptor beta chains from one sample, sequenced in a study of Graves' ophthalmopathy and Graves' hyperthyroidism. Using its own MiXCR run on the multiplex PCR reads, TCRdb lists one record per CDR3 protein. The profile shows 650,000 to 900,000 distinct CDR3 sequences, approximately 40% of them singletons. The sequenced sample consisted of peripheral blood. These receptors were taken from an adult man with Graves' ophthalmopathy. Both conserved end residues are part of each CDR3. D genes are given only for firm matches. The listing skips clone size in some rows; elsewhere it reads once, few, many or a size class.

d_call | j_call | v_call | clone_size | cdr3_aa | cdr3_nt
NA | TRBJ2-7 | TRBV11-2 | once | CAWSRTIYEQYF | TGTGCCTGGAGTAGAACGATCTACGAGCAGTACTTC
NA | TRBJ2-7 | TRBV7-9 | NA | CASSPRDLTRGSYEQYF | TGTGCCAGCAGCCCGCGAGATCTTACTCGAGGATCCTACGAGCAGTACTTC
NA | TRBJ1-6 | TRBV7-9 | NA | CASSFRGARSPLHF | TGTGCCAGCAGCTTTAGGGGGGCTAGGTCACCCCTCCACTTT
NA | TRBJ1-2 | TRBV9 | NA | CAGSLGYHYGYTF | TGTGCCGGCAGCTTAGGCTACCACTATGGCTACACCTTC
TRBD1 | TRBJ1-4 | TRBV29-1 | many | CSAFRTGEKLFF | TGCAGCGCCTTCCGGACAGGGGAAAAACTGTTTTTT
TRBD1 | TRBJ1-2 | TRBV7-3 | NA | CASSSQGNGGYTF | TGTGCCAGCAGCTCACAGGGGAATGGTGGCTACACCTTC
NA | TRBJ2-7 | TRBV7-9 | many | CASSLTVTYEQYF | TGTGCCAGCAGCCTTACAGTTACCTACGAGCAGTACTTC
NA | TRBJ1-1 | TRBV7-3 | NA | CASSVKERGRDTEAFF | TGTGCCAGCAGCGTTAAAGAACGTGGGCGGGACACTGAAGCTTTCTTT
TRBD1 | TRBJ2-7 | TRBV13 | few | CASSAQQGVTYEQYF | TGTGCCAGCAGCGCACAACAGGGGGTAACCTACGAGCAGTACTTC
NA | TRBJ2-5 | TRBV7-2 | NA | CASSSEHQPQYF | TGTGCCAGCAGCTCCGAACATCAGCCCCAGTACTTC
NA | TRBJ1-2 | TRBV10-3 | NA | CASSYDRNDGYTF | TGTGCCAGCAGTTATGACAGAAACGATGGCTACACCTTC
NA | TRBJ1-2 | TRBV2 | many | CASSEDREYGYTF | TGTGCCAGCAGTGAAGACAGGGAGTATGGCTACACCTTC
NA | TRBJ1-5 | TRBV20-1 | few | CSASRPTYSNQPQHF | TGCAGTGCTAGTCGGCCCACGTATAGCAATCAGCCCCAGCATTTT
TRBD1 | TRBJ2-5 | TRBV14 | few | CASSQRTGGSETQYF | TGTGCCAGCAGCCAAAGGACAGGGGGGTCAGAGACCCAGTACTTC
NA | TRBJ1-1 | TRBV10-2 | NA | CASSQSGATEAFF | TGCGCCAGCAGCCAATCAGGGGCCACTGAAGCTTTCTTT
TRBD1 | TRBJ1-2 | TRBV10-3 | NA | CAISESRDRGLLGYTF | TGTGCCATCAGTGAGTCGAGGGACAGGGGGCTTCTTGGCTACACCTTC
NA | TRBJ2-5 | TRBV5-4 | NA | CASSPGALEETQYF | TGTGCCAGCAGCCCTGGGGCACTAGAAGAGACCCAGTACTTC
TRBD2 | TRBJ2-5 | TRBV20-1 | few | CSATSGAGKSTQYF | TGCAGTGCCACTAGCGGGGCGGGCAAATCGACCCAGTACTTC
NA | TRBJ1-4 | TRBV20-1 | NA | CSAPVRATNEKLFF | TGCAGTGCTCCAGTCAGGGCAACTAATGAAAAACTGTTTTTT
TRBD1 | TRBJ1-1 | TRBV19 | NA | CASSIPGQSMNTEAFF | TGTGCCAGTAGCATCCCGGGACAGAGCATGAACACTGAAGCTTTCTTT
NA | TRBJ1-2 | TRBV10-3 | many | CAIQAGGPYYGYTF | TGTGCCATCCAGGCAGGCGGCCCTTACTATGGCTACACCTTC
TRBD1 | TRBJ2-2 | TRBV7-8 | NA | CASSSYTGTGVAGELFF | TGTGCCAGCAGCTCCTATACGGGGACAGGGGTGGCCGGGGAGCTGTTTTTT
NA | TRBJ2-7 | TRBV10-1 | NA | CASVLDPGHNYEQYF | TGCGCCAGCGTTCTAGATCCGGGACACAACTACGAGCAGTACTTC
NA | TRBJ2-5 | TRBV7-2 | NA | CASSLWTETQYF | TGTGCCAGCAGCTTGTGGACGGAGACCCAGTACTTC
NA | TRBJ1-6 | TRBV2 | NA | CASNPVQGDSPLHF | TGTGCCAGCAACCCAGTCCAAGGAGACTCACCCCTCCACTTT
NA | TRBJ1-2 | TRBV2 | once | CASIQGRDYGYTF | TGTGCCAGCATCCAGGGAAGGGACTATGGCTACACCTTC
NA | TRBJ2-7 | TRBV7-9 | NA | CASTPGSEVNEQYF | TGTGCCAGCACCCCGGGTAGCGAGGTCAACGAGCAGTACTTC
TRBD1 | TRBJ1-1 | TRBV19 | once | CASSSDPGTGGVTEAFF | TGTGCCAGTAGTTCCGACCCCGGGACAGGGGGGGTCACTGAAGCTTTCTTT
TRBD1 | TRBJ2-7 | TRBV29-1 | many | CSVALADRGRSYEQYF | TGCAGCGTTGCCTTAGCGGACAGGGGTCGCTCCTACGAGCAGTACTTC
NA | TRBJ2-1 | TRBV11-2 | NA | CASSWLRDEQFF | TGTGCCAGCAGCTGGTTGAGGGATGAGCAGTTCTTC
TRBD1 | TRBJ2-5 | TRBV2 | few | CASSLGGVQTQYF | TGTGCCAGCAGTTTAGGGGGCGTCCAGACCCAGTACTTC
NA | TRBJ1-2 | TRBV29-1 | many | CSPTGQGGDYGYTF | TGCAGCCCCACGGGGCAGGGAGGTGACTATGGCTACACCTTC
NA | TRBJ1-6 | TRBV11-1 | NA | CASVSGVTYNSPLHF | TGTGCCAGCGTATCAGGGGTCACCTATAATTCACCCCTCCACTTT
NA | TRBJ1-1 | TRBV10-3 | NA | CARDPGLPNTEAFF | TGTGCTAGAGACCCGGGACTGCCGAACACTGAAGCTTTCTTT
NA | TRBJ1-3 | TRBV15 | many | CATSRVPSGNTIYF | TGTGCCACCAGCAGAGTGCCATCTGGAAACACCATATATTTT
NA | TRBJ1-5 | TRBV10-3 | NA | CASSPNNPGFGQPQHF | TGTGCCAGCAGTCCCAATAACCCAGGTTTCGGGCAGCCCCAGCATTTT
NA | TRBJ1-5 | TRBV24-1 | NA | CATSAHSGRNQPQHF | TGTGCCACCAGTGCACACTCGGGCCGAAATCAGCCCCAGCATTTT
TRBD2 | TRBJ2-5 | TRBV20-1 | NA | CSARGTSGNRETQYF | TGCAGTGCTAGGGGGACTAGCGGGAATCGAGAGACCCAGTACTTC
TRBD1 | TRBJ2-5 | TRBV20-1 | many | CSAGQTGQTETQYF | TGCAGTGCTGGCCAAACGGGACAGACAGAGACCCAGTACTTC
TRBD1 | TRBJ2-7 | TRBV20-1 | many | CSARTGGYEQYF | TGCAGTGCTAGGACAGGGGGGTACGAGCAGTACTTC
NA | TRBJ1-4 | TRBV12-3/TRBV12-4 | NA | CASSPNAHYEKLFF | TGTGCCAGCAGTCCGAACGCTCATTATGAAAAACTGTTTTTT
NA | TRBJ1-1 | TRBV11-2 | once | CTSISRNTEAFF | TGTACCAGCATATCCAGGAACACTGAAGCTTTCTTT
TRBD1 | TRBJ1-1 | TRBV7-6 | few | CASSLEQGALSTEAFF | TGTGCCAGCAGCCTAGAACAGGGGGCCTTGAGCACTGAAGCTTTCTTT
NA | TRBJ1-4 | TRBV7-3 | many | CASSSPVATNEKLFF | TGTGCCAGCAGCTCCCCAGTTGCAACTAATGAAAAACTGTTTTTT
NA | TRBJ1-6 | TRBV19 | NA | CASSIQGTAGSPLHF | TGTGCCAGTAGTATACAGGGGACGGCGGGTTCACCCCTCCACTTT
TRBD1 | TRBJ2-2 | TRBV25-1 | NA | CASRTRGPVFETGELFF | TGTGCCAGCAGAACCAGGGGGCCGGTCTTCGAAACCGGGGAGCTGTTTTTT
TRBD1 | TRBJ1-5 | TRBV10-2 | NA | CASSDWDSSNQPQHF | TGCGCCAGCAGTGATTGGGACAGTAGCAATCAGCCCCAGCATTTT
TRBD1 | TRBJ1-6 | TRBV20-1 | NA | CSARGPGQGSSYNSPLHF | TGCAGTGCTAGAGGTCCGGGACAGGGGAGCTCCTATAATTCACCCCTCCACTTT
NA | TRBJ1-1 | TRBV2 | many | CASRNQGEAFF | TGTGCCAGCAGGAATCAAGGTGAAGCTTTCTTT
NA | TRBJ1-5 | TRBV24-1 | NA | CASSYLGRRNQPQHF | TGTGCCAGCAGCTACCTCGGTAGACGCAATCAGCCCCAGCATTTT
NA | TRBJ2-7 | TRBV20-1 | few | CSVPVQPTYEQYF | TGCAGTGTCCCGGTACAACCTACCTACGAGCAGTACTTC
TRBD1 | TRBJ1-2 | TRBV12-3/TRBV12-4 | few | CASRRQGYDYGYTF | TGTGCCAGCAGACGACAGGGGTATGACTATGGCTACACCTTC
TRBD1 | TRBJ1-4 | TRBV7-2 | NA | CASSLIATGGSEKLFF | TGTGCCAGCAGCTTAATCGCGACAGGGGGGAGTGAAAAACTGTTTTTT
NA | TRBJ2-5 | TRBV20-1 | NA | CSARVYTMRQETQYF | TGCAGTGCTAGAGTCTACACTATGAGACAAGAGACCCAGTACTTC
NA | TRBJ1-6 | TRBV28 | many | CASSSKKPLHF | TGTGCCAGCAGTTCCAAGAAGCCCCTCCACTTT
TRBD2 | TRBJ2-7 | TRBV2 | NA | CASSYASGSYQYF | TGTGCCAGCAGTTACGCTAGCGGGAGTTATCAGTACTTC
NA | TRBJ2-5 | TRBV5-1 | NA | CASSLARSSGSETQYF | TGCGCCAGCAGCTTGGCCAGATCCTCCGGGAGTGAGACCCAGTACTTC
NA | TRBJ2-2 | TRBV25-1 | NA | CASRSQDRPFF | TGTGCCAGCAGATCTCAAGACAGGCCGTTTTTT
NA | TRBJ1-6 | TRBV14 | many | CASSTVSYNSPLHF | TGTGCCAGCAGTACAGTCTCCTATAATTCACCCCTCCACTTT
NA | TRBJ1-1 | TRBV7-9 | few | CASPIQGDSTEAFF | TGTGCCAGCCCCATACAGGGAGATAGCACTGAAGCTTTCTTT